One and the same sample provided the 23 T cell receptor beta chains below, sequenced in a study of siplizumab effects on memory and regulatory T cells. Data came from immunoSEQ multiplex PCR; TCRdb stores just in-frame clones and leaves some out. The repertoire includes around 100,000 clones, over 90% of them detected once, and 0.6% to 0.7% sits in the top ten. Source material: Tregs sorted from blood. These TCRs come from a human donor in good health.

The chain carries TRBV18 and TRBJ1-1; D not resolved. V lost 2 bases to trimming and J lost 2 bases, with 9 bases between them. Germline-derived CDR1 and CDR2 are KGHSH and LQKENI. The CDR3 is 14 residues long. This CDR3 reads CASSPERRNTEAFF. The CDR3 DNA reads TGTGCCAGCTCACCAGAAAGGAGAAACACTGAAGCTTTCTTT.

With regard to this clone: Other DNA variants within this sample encode the same CDR3. This chain connects TRBV11-3 to TRBJ2-7, with 7 bases aligning to TRBD1. This CDR3 is built from 13 residues. In germline, CDR1 is SGHNT, CDR2 YENEEA. V shed 0 bases, J shed 6 bases, and the junction held 2 bases outside the gene matches. This CDR3 reads CASSLEAGGEQYF. The CDR3 DNA reads as TGTGCCAGCAGCTTAGAGGCAGGGGGCGAGCAGTACTTC.

On this clone: The junction differs from germline at one of its ends, possibly a read error. The chain has TRBV10-2 and TRBJ1-2; 8 positions agree with TRBD1. Germline loops: CDR1 WSHSY, CDR2 SAAADI. The CDR3 has 13 amino acids. The CDR3 DNA reads as TGCGCCAGCACCCTGGACAGGGACTACGGCTACACCTTC. Its protein is CASTLDRDYGYTF.

V usage is TRBV6-1 and J usage is TRBJ2-1; D not certain. V lost 6 bases, J lost 4 bases, and 7 bases lay in between. The V gene's germline CDR1 is MNHNS and CDR2 SASEGT. The CDR3 spans 12 residues. This CDR3 reads CASRSQYNEQFF. DNA for the CDR3: TGTGCCAGCAGGTCACAATACAATGAGCAGTTCTTC.

The rearrangement joins TRBV30 to TRBJ2-2; 10 nucleotides line up with TRBD1. This CDR3 has 13 residues. Trimming cost V 5 bases and J 7 bases; bases outside gene matches: 4. CDR1 and CDR2 (germline): GTSNPN, SVGIG (reference sequence). This chain's CDR3 is CAWDRGLDGELFF. Written as DNA, the CDR3 is TGTGCCTGGGACAGGGGGCTGGACGGGGAGCTGTTTTTT.

The chain carries TRBV5-1 and TRBJ2-7, with a tentative D call TRBD2 (5 bases). CDR1 and CDR2 from the germline V gene are SGHRS and YFSETQ. Trimming took 0 bases from V and 6 from J, leaving 13 bases between them. The CDR3 is 14 residues long. The CDR3 loop reads CASSLVEGRFEQYF. The CDR3 nucleotides are TGCGCCAGCAGCTTGGTTGAGGGTCGGTTCGAGCAGTACTTC.

CDR3 nucleotide sequence: TGTGCCAGCAGCGGAGGTACAGGGAGAAACATTCAGTACTTC. Translated, it gives CASSGGTGRNIQYF. J is TRBJ2-4 and V is TRBV9; possible D gene TRBD1, 6 bases. Trimming shortened V by 3 bases and J by 6 bases, and 13 bases separated the two germline ends. Germline V gene data show CDR1 as SGDLS and CDR2 as YYNGEE. The length of the CDR3 is 14 residues.

This chain links TRBV5-4 with TRBJ2-2, with D perhaps TRBD1 (6 bases). The germline gives CDR1 SGHNT, CDR2 YYREEE (reference sequence). There are 13 residues in the CDR3. V gave up 3 bases and J gave up 7 bases, with 10 bases separating them. The CDR3 sequence: CASSSQGHGELFF. CDR3 nucleotide sequence: TGTGCCAGCAGCTCCCAGGGGCACGGGGAGCTGTTTTTT.

The V gene is TRBV7-9, the J gene TRBJ2-1, with 11 bases that match TRBD2. V was clipped by 5 bases and J by 7 bases; unmatched bases: 7. There are 15 residues in the CDR3. Germline V CDR1 and CDR2: SEHNR, FQNEAQ (reference sequence). Here the CDR3 reads CASSPLAGGDNEQFF. The CDR3 region has the DNA TGTGCCAGCAGCCCCCTAGCGGGAGGTGATAATGAGCAGTTCTTC.

This chain links TRBV4-1 with TRBJ1-5; tentatively, D is TRBD1 (6 bases). The ends were cut back, 1 base at V and 3 bases at J, with 19 bases in the middle. The germline CDR1 and CDR2 sequences are MGHRA and YSYEKL. The CDR3 length is 18 residues. The CDR3 DNA is TGCGCCAGCAGCCAAGTTTCATCCGGACAGATACTCAATCAGCCCCAGCATTTT. The encoded protein is CASSQVSSGQILNQPQHF.

V and J are TRBV6-5 and TRBJ2-7, with D possibly matching TRBD1 (5 bases). Germline V gene sequence: CDR1 MNHEY, CDR2 SVGAGI. The CDR3 has 13 amino acids. V was clipped by 6 bases and J by 3 bases, with 12 bases between them. The CDR3 nucleotides read TGTGCCAGCAGATTCGACAGAAACTACGAGCAGTACTTC. This codes for CASRFDRNYEQYF.

Only a few counts were recorded for this clone. The rearrangement joins TRBV9 to TRBJ1-6, with 7 bases fitting TRBD1. The V gene end was trimmed by 2 bases and the J gene end by 10 bases; junction bases not matched to a gene: 3. The germline V gene has CDR1 SGDLS and CDR2 YYNGEE. The CDR3 extends over 13 amino acids. The CDR3 sequence is CASSVRGGSPLHF. The CDR3 DNA reads as TGTGCCAGCAGCGTCAGGGGGGGATCACCCCTCCACTTT.

V usage is TRBV6-5 and J usage is TRBJ2-7; unclear D gene. Between the trimmed V and J ends, which lost 3 bases and 1 base, there was a span of 10 bases. The germline CDR1 and CDR2 sequences are MNHEY and SVGAGI. This CDR3 is built from 14 residues. The chain's CDR3 is CASSYWATSYEQYF. CDR3 bases: TGTGCCAGCAGTTATTGGGCGACGTCCTACGAGCAGTACTTC.

The chain recombines TRBV4-1 with TRBJ2-7; D is tentatively TRBD1 or TRBD2 (7 bases each). The germline gives CDR1 MGHRA, CDR2 YSYEKL. With 0 bases removed from V and 4 bases from J, the gap between germline ends came to 22 bases. CDR3 length: 18 amino acids. The CDR3 region is CASSQDMFGGGTEYEQYF. CDR3 DNA sequence: TGCGCCAGCAGCCAAGATATGTTCGGGGGAGGGACAGAATACGAGCAGTACTTC.

CDR3 protein: CSVTTPATEAFF. For the CDR3, the DNA is TGCAGCGTCACTACACCGGCCACTGAAGCTTTCTTT. V gene TRBV29-1 combines with J gene TRBJ1-1, with D uncertain. Germline CDR1 reads SQVTM; CDR2 reads ANQGSEA. CDR3 size: 12 residues. The V gene lost 6 bases and the J gene lost 4 bases, with 12 bases spanning the gap.

The rearrangement links TRBV6-6 to TRBJ2-3; D perhaps matches TRBD1 (6 bases). Trimming left V 0 bases short and J 6 bases short, with 10 bases between. Germline V gene sequence: CDR1 MNHNY, CDR2 SVGAGI (reference sequence). The CDR3 covers 14 residues. DNA of the CDR3: TGTGCCAGCAGTTACTCGGGGGCGGGCGATACGCAGTATTTT. It is translated as CASSYSGAGDTQYF.

The chain employs TRBV7-6 and TRBJ2-1; no firm D call. V was shortened by 1 base and J by 2 bases, with 9 bases between the two germline ends. CDR3 length: 15 amino acids. Germline assignment: CDR1 SGHVS and CDR2 FNYEAQ. The CDR3 bases are TGTGCCAGCAGCTTAGGAGTTCAGACCTACAATGAGCAGTTCTTC. Its protein is CASSLGVQTYNEQFF.

V usage is TRBV19 and J usage is TRBJ1-1; maybe TRBD1 (5 bases). CDR1 and CDR2 from the germline V gene are LNHDA and SQIVND (reference sequence). V was shortened by 1 base and J by 0 bases, with 6 bases between the two germline ends. CDR3 length: 14 amino acids. Written as DNA, the CDR3 is TGTGCCAGTAGTATAGGGACAATGAACACTGAAGCTTTCTTT. Translating gives CASSIGTMNTEAFF. Full variable domain (remainder filled in from reference TRBV19 and TRBJ1-1): DGGITQSPKYLFRKEGQNVTLSCEQNLNHDAMYWYRQDPGQGLRLIYYSQIVNDFQKGDIAEGYSVSREKKESFPLTVTSAQKNPTAFYLCASSIGTMNTEAFFGQGTRLTVV.

This clone was recorded once. The rearrangement joins TRBV7-9 to TRBJ1-2, with TRBD1 matching 7 bases. CDR3 length equals 13 residues. From germline, CDR1 is SEHNR and CDR2 FQNEAQ (reference sequence). V shed 5 bases and J 8 bases; nucleotides not matched to a gene: 8. In DNA form, the CDR3 reads TGTGCCAGCAGCCTGGAGGGGGCCCGGGGCTACACCTTC. This codes for CASSLEGARGYTF.

This chain links TRBV5-1 with TRBJ2-6, with D possibly matching TRBD1 (5 bases). CDR3 length: 16 residues. Germline V lookup: CDR1 SGHRS, CDR2 YFSETQ. V lost 4 bases and J lost 2, with 13 bases in between. For the CDR3, the DNA is TGCGCCAGCAGCGGGGAAGGGGTCGCTGGGGCCAACGTCCTGACTTTC. The encoded protein is CASSGEGVAGANVLTF.

The chain has TRBV7-2 and TRBJ2-2, with 9 bases fitting TRBD1. V was clipped by 10 bases and J by 2 bases; unmatched bases: 5. Germline lookup yields CDR1 SGHTA and CDR2 FQGNSA. This CDR3 has 14 amino acids. CDR3 coding DNA: TGTGCCACCCGACAGGGGGTAAACACCGGGGAGCTGTTTTTT. Residues: CATRQGVNTGELFF.

The chain recombines TRBV5-1 with TRBJ2-2; 9 bases line up with TRBD1. CDR1 and CDR2 (germline): SGHRS, YFSETQ. With V trimmed by 4 bases and J by 7 bases, 11 bases remained unmatched. The CDR3 runs 16 residues. The CDR3 DNA follows: TGCGCCAGCAGCCCAGGGGACAGGGTATATGGCGGGGAGCTGTTTTTT. Its translation: CASSPGDRVYGGELFF.

The CDR3 sequence is CASSQSTQYEQYF. The CDR3 DNA reads as TGCGCCAGCAGTCAATCAACCCAATACGAGCAGTACTTC. V usage is TRBV23-1 and J usage is TRBJ2-7; D remains ambiguous. TRBV23-1 is an ORF; its function is uncertain. V shed 0 bases and J shed 4 bases, with 7 bases lying between them. The CDR3 consists of 13 residues.